The next 5 T cell receptor beta chains were all read from a single sample in a study of Graves' ophthalmopathy and Graves' hyperthyroidism. RNA transcripts were the template, and TCR beta CDR3 regions were amplified from them. First-round RT-PCR used HTBI primers; second-round multiplex PCR followed. Using its own MiXCR run on the multiplex PCR reads, TCRdb lists one record per CDR3 protein. Of approximately 700,000 distinct CDR3 sequences listed, 40% are singletons. The sample was peripheral blood. The receptors were sampled from an adult man with Graves' ophthalmopathy.

At least ten counts were recorded for this clonotype. V and J are TRBV11-2 and TRBJ1-2, with D possibly TRBD1 on 5 matching bases. Looked up from germline, CDR1 is SGHAT and CDR2 is FQNNGV. V lost 2 bases and J 6 bases, leaving 10 bases between the germline ends. The CDR3 contains 13 residues. Here the CDR3 reads CASSLSAGNGYTF. CDR3 DNA: TGTGCCAGCAGCTTATCGGCAGGGAATGGCTACACCTTC. Based on the CDR3 plus reference TRBV11-2 and TRBJ1-2, the full variable domain is EAGVAQSPRYKIIEKRQSVAFWCNPISGHATLYWYQQILGQGPKLLIQFQNNGVVDDSQLPKDRFSAERLKGVDSTLKIQPAKLEDSAVYLCASSLSAGNGYTFGSGTRLTVV.

As regards this clonotype: The junction differs from germline at one of its ends, possibly a read error. This sequence joins TRBV10-3 and TRBJ2-7, with D possibly being TRBD1 (6 bases). This CDR3 has 15 residues. Germline values: CDR1 ENHRY, CDR2 SYGVKD. CDR3 loop: CATSDTGQNTCEQYF. In DNA, the CDR3 is TGTGCCACCAGTGACACAGGACAGAACACCTGCGAGCAGTACTTC.

CDR3: CASSIGARTDTEAFF. The CDR3 DNA reads as TGTGCCAGTAGTATAGGGGCTCGTACCGACACTGAAGCTTTCTTT. The genes are TRBV19 and TRBJ1-1; no clear D gene. CDR1 LNHDA and CDR2 SQIVND come from the germline V gene (reference sequence). The CDR3 runs to 15 residues. The V and J ends lost 1 base and 3 bases respectively, with 12 bases between them.

This clonotype was counted between two and nine times. The V gene is TRBV7-2, the J gene TRBJ2-5; the match to TRBD1 covers 10 bases. Looked up from germline, CDR1 is SGHTA and CDR2 is FQGNSA. The V and J ends lost 4 bases and 4 bases, in that order; junction bases with no gene match: 6. This CDR3 is built from 15 residues. This CDR3 reads CASSSDRGSLETQYF. CDR3 sequence (DNA): TGTGCCAGCAGCTCGGACAGGGGGTCTTTAGAGACCCAGTACTTC.

This clonotype was recorded at least ten times. J is TRBJ1-2 and V is TRBV10-3, with 9 bases matching TRBD1. Trimming cost V 6 bases and J 7 bases; bases outside gene matches: 6. CDR3 size: 13 residues. From germline, CDR1 is ENHRY and CDR2 SYGVKD. The CDR3 is CAIRGDRGIGYTF. Written as DNA, the CDR3 is TGTGCCATCAGGGGAGACAGGGGGATTGGCTACACCTTC.